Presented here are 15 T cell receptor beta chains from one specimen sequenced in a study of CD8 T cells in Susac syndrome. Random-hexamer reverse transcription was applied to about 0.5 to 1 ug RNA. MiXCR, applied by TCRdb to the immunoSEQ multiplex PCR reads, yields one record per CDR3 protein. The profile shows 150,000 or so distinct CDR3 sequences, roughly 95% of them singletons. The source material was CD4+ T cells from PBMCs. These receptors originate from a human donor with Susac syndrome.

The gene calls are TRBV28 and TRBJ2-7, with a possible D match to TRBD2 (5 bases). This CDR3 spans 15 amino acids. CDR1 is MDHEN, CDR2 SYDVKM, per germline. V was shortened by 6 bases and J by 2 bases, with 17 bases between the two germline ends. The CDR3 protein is CASSPAKPGTYEQYV. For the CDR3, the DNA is TGTGCCAGCAGCCCTGCGAAACCCGGGACCTACGAGCAGTACGTC.

CDR3 bases: TGCAGTGCTAGTCAAGTAGTTCGGGAGACCCAGTACTTC. This encodes CSASQVVRETQYF. The chain recombines TRBV20-1 with TRBJ2-5; no definite D call. The CDR3 is 13 amino acids. Germline lookup yields CDR1 DFQATT and CDR2 SNEGSKA (reference sequence). The germline V and J ends were trimmed by 3 bases and 5 bases, with 13 bases remaining between them.

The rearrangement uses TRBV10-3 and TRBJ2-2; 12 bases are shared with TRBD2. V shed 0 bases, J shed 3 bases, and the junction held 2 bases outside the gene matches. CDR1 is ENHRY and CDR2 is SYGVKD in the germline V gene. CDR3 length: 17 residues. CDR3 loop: CAISESTSGRDTGELFF. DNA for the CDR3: TGTGCCATCAGTGAGTCGACTAGCGGGAGAGACACCGGGGAGCTGTTTTTT.

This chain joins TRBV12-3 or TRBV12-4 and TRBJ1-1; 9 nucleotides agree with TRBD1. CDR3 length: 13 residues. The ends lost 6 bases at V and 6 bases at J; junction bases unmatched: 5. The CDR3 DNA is TGTGCCAGCAGCTCCAGACAGGGGGCTGAAGCTTTCTTT. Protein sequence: CASSSRQGAEAFF.

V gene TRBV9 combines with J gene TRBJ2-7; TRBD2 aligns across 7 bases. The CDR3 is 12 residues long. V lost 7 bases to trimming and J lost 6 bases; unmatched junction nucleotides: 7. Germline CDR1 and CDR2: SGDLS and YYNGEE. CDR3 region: CASSREGLEQYF. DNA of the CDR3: TGTGCCAGCTCGAGGGAGGGCCTCGAGCAGTACTTC.

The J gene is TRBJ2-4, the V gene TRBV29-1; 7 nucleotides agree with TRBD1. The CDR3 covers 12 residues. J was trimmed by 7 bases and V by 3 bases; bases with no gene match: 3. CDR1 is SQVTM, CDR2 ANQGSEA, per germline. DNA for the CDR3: TGCAGCGTTGAGGACAGGCTGAACATTCAGTACTTC. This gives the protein CSVEDRLNIQYF. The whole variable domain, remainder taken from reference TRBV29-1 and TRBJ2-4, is SAVISQKPSRDICQRGTSLTIQCQVDSQVTMMFWYRQQPGQSLTLIATANQGSEATYESGFVIDKFPISRPNLTFSTLTVSNMSPEDSSIYLCSVEDRLNIQYFGAGTRLSVL.

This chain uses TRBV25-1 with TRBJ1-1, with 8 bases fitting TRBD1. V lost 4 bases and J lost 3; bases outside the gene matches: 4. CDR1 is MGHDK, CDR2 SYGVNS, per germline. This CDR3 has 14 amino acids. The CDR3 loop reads CASSGTQGDTEAFF. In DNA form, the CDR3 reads TGTGCCAGCAGTGGGACACAGGGGGACACTGAAGCTTTCTTT. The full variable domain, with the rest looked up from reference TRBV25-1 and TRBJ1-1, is EADIYQTPRYLVIGTGKKITLECSQTMGHDKMYWYQQDPGMELHLIHYSYGVNSTEKGDLSSESTVSRIRTEHFPLTLESARPSHTSQYLCASSGTQGDTEAFFGQGTRLTVV.

The CDR3 spells CASSVDWDRYTGELFF. The CDR3 DNA reads as TGTGCCAGCAGCGTAGATTGGGACAGGTACACCGGGGAGCTGTTTTTT. The chain links TRBV9 to TRBJ2-2, with 8 bases fitting TRBD1. Germline V gene lookup returns CDR1 SGDLS and CDR2 YYNGEE. CDR3 length: 16 residues. The junction had 4 bases not matched to a gene; V was cut back by 0 bases and J by 3 bases.

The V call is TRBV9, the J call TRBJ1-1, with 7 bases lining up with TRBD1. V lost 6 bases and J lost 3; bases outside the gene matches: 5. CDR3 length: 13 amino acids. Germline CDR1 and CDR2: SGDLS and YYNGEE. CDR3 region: CASTRDSDTEAFF. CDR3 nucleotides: TGTGCCAGCACCCGGGACAGCGACACTGAAGCTTTCTTT.

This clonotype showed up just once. The CDR3 reads CASKGAGANVLTF. The CDR3 bases are TGTGCCAGCAAGGGAGCCGGGGCCAACGTCCTGACTTTC. V gene TRBV4-2 combines with J gene TRBJ2-6; maybe TRBD2 (5 bases). Germline CDR1 is LGHNA and CDR2 is YNFKEQ. V was pared by 7 bases and J by 4 bases, with 8 bases between. The CDR3 runs 13 residues.

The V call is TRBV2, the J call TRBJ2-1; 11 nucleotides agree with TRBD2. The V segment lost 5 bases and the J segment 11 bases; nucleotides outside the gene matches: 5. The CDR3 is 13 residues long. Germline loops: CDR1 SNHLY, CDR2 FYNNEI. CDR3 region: CASSTLAGVQQFF. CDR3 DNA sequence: TGTGCCAGCAGTACACTAGCGGGGGTACAGCAGTTCTTC.

The CDR3 loop is CSASGQQVNQETQYF. CDR3 bases: TGCAGTGCTAGTGGGCAGCAGGTGAACCAAGAGACCCAGTACTTC. This chain joins TRBV20-1 and TRBJ2-5; D unresolved. The V end was cut by 3 bases, the J end by 0 bases, with 14 bases between. The CDR3 length is 15 residues. Per germline, CDR1 DFQATT and CDR2 SNEGSKA (reference sequence).

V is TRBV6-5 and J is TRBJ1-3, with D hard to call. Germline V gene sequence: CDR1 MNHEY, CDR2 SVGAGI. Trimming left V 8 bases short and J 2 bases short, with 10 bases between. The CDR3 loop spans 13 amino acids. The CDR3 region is CASAGTTGNTIYF. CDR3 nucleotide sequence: TGTGCCAGCGCCGGAACGACTGGAAACACCATATATTTT.

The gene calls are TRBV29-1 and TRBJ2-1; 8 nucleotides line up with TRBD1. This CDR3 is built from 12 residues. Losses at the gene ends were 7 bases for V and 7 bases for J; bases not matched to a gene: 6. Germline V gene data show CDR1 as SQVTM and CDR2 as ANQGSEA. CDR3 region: CSARQGWNEQFF. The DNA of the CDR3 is TGCAGCGCGAGACAGGGGTGGAATGAGCAGTTCTTC.

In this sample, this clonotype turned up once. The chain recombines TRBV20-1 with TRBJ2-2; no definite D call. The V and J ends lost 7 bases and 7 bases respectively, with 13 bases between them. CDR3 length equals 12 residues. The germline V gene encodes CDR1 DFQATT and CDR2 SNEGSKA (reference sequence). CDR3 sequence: CSVWVFGGELFF. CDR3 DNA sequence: TGCAGTGTCTGGGTATTTGGCGGGGAGCTGTTTTTT.